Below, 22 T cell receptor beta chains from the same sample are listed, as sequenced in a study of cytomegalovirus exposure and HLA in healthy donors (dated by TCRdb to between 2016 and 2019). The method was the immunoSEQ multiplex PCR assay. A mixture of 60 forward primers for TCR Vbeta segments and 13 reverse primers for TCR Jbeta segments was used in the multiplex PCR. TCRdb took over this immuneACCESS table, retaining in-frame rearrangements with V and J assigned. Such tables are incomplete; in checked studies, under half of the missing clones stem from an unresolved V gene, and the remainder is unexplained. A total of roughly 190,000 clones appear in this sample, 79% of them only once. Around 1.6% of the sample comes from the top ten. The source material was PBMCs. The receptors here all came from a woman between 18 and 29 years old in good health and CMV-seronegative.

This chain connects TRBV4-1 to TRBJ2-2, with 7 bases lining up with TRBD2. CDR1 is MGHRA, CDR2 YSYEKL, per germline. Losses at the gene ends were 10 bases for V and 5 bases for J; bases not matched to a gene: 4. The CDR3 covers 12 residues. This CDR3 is CATFGGTGELFF. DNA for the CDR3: TGCGCCACCTTCGGGGGGACCGGGGAGCTGTTTTTT.

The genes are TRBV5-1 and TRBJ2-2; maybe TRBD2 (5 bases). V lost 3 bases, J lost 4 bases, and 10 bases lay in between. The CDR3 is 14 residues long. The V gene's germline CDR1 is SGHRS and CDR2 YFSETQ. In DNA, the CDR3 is TGCGCCAGCAGCTACGATGGGAGCACCGGGGAGCTGTTTTTT. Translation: CASSYDGSTGELFF.

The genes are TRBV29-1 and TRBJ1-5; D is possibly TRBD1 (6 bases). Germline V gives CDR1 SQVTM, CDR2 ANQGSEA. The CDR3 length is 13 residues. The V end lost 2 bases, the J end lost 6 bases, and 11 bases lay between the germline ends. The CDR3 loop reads CSVESGEGQPQHF. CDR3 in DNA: TGCAGCGTTGAATCAGGGGAGGGTCAGCCCCAGCATTTT.

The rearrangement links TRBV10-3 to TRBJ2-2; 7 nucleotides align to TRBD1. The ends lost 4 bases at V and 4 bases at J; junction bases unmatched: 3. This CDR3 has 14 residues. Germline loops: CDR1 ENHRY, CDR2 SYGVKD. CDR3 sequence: CAISARQGTGELFF. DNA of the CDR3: TGTGCCATCAGTGCACGACAGGGCACCGGGGAGCTGTTTTTT.

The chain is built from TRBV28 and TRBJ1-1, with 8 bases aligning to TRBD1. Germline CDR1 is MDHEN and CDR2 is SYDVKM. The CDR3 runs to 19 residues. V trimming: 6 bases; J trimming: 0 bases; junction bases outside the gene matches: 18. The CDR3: CASRLPGQGGLPLNTEAFF. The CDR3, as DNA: TGTGCCAGCAGGTTACCCGGACAGGGAGGTCTACCATTGAACACTGAAGCTTTCTTT.

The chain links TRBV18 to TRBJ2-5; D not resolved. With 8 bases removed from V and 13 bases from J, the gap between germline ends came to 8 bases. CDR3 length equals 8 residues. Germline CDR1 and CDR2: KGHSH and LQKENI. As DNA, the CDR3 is TGTGCCAGCCCATCGGGGTACTTC. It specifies CASPSGYF.

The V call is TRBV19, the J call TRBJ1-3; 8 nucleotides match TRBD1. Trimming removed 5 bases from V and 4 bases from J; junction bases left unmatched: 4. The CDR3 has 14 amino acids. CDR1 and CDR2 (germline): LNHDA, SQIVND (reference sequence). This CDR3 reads CASSLWDRGNTIYF. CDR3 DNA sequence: TGTGCCAGTAGTCTTTGGGACAGGGGAAACACCATATATTTT.

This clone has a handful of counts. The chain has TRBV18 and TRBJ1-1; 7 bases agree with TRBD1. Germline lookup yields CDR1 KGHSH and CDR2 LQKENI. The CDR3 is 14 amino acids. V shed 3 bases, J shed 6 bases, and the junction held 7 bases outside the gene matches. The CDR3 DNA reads TGTGCCAGCTCACCTCTGGACAGGTTCCCTGAAGCTTTCTTT. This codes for CASSPLDRFPEAFF.

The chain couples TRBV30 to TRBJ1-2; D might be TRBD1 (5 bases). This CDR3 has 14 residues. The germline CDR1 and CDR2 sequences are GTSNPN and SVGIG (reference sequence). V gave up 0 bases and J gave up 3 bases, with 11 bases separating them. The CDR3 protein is CAWSVGRADYGYTF. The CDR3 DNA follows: TGTGCCTGGAGTGTAGGCAGGGCGGACTATGGCTACACCTTC.

This CDR3 is CASSLGHSWYF. Written as DNA, the CDR3 is TGTGCCAGTAGTCTCGGACATTCGTGGTACTTC. The genes are TRBV19 and TRBJ2-7; tentative D call: TRBD1 (5 bases). Germline V gene lookup returns CDR1 LNHDA and CDR2 SQIVND (reference sequence). Trimming removed 5 bases from V and 12 bases from J, with 14 bases in between. The CDR3 extends over 11 amino acids.

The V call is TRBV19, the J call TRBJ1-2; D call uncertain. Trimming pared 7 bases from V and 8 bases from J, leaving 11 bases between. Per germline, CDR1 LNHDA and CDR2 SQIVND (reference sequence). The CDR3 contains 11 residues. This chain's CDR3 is CASMQVGGYTF. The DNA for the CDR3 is TGTGCCAGTATGCAGGTTGGAGGCTACACCTTC.

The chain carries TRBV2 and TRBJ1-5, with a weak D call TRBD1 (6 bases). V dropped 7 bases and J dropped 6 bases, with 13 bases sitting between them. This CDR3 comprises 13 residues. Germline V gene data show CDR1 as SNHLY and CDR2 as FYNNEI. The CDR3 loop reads CASKGVGIQPQHF. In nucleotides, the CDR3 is TGTGCCAGCAAGGGGGTAGGAATTCAGCCCCAGCATTTT.

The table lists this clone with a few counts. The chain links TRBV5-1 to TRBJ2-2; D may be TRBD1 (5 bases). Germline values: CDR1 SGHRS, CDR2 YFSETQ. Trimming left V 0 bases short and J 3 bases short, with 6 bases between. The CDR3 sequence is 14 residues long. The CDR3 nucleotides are TGCGCCAGCAGCTTGGAAGGGGACACCGGGGAGCTGTTTTTT. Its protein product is CASSLEGDTGELFF.

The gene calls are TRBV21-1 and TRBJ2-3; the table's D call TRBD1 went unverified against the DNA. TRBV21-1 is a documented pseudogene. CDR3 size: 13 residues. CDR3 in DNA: TGTGCCAGCAGCAGACACAGGGGAGATACGCAGTATTTT. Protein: CASSRHRGDTQYF.

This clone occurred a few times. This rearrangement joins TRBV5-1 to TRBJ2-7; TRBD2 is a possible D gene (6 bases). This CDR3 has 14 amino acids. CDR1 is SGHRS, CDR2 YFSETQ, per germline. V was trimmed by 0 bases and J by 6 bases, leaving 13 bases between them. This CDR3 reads CASSLGGGDGEQYF. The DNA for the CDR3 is TGCGCCAGCAGCTTGGGAGGCGGGGACGGCGAGCAGTACTTC.

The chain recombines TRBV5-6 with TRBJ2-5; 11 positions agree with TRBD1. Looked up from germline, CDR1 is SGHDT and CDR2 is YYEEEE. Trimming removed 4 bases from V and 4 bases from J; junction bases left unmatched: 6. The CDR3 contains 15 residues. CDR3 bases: TGTGCCAGCAGCCCAGGACAGGGGGCCTCAGAGACCCAGTACTTC. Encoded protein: CASSPGQGASETQYF.

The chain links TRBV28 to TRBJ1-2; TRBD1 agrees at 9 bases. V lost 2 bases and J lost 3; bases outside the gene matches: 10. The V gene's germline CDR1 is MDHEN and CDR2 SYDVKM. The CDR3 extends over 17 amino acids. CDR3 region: CASSLRRDRESDYGYTF. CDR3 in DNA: TGTGCCAGCAGTTTACGCCGGGACAGGGAATCCGACTATGGCTACACCTTC.

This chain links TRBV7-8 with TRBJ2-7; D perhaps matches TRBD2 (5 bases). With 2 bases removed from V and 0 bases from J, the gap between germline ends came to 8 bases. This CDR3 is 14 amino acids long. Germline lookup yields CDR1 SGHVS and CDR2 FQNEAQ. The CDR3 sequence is CASSLRGPSYEQYF. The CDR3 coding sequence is TGTGCCAGCAGCTTACGGGGTCCCTCCTACGAGCAGTACTTC.

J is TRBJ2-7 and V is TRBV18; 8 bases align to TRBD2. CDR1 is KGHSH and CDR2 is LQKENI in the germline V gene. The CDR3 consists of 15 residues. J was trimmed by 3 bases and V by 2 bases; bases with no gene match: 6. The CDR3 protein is CASSPEELADYEQYF. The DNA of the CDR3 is TGTGCCAGCTCACCAGAGGAACTAGCGGACTACGAGCAGTACTTC.

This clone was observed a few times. The CDR3 bases are TGTGCCAGCACCCCCCGGAGCACAGATACGCAGTATTTT. It is translated as CASTPRSTDTQYF. This chain uses TRBV6-6 with TRBJ2-3; D gene uncertain. This CDR3 comprises 13 residues. The germline CDR1 and CDR2 sequences are MNHNY and SVGAGI (reference sequence). V lost 7 bases to trimming and J lost 0 bases, with 8 bases between them.

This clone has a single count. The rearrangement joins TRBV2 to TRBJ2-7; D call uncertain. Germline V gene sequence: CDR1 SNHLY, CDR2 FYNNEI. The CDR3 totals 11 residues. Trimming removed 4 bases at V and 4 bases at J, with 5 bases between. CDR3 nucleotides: TGTGCCAGCAGTGCTAAGTACGAGCAGTACTTC. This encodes CASSAKYEQYF. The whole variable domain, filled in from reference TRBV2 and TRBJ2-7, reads EPEVTQTPSHQVTQMGQEVILRCVPISNHLYFYWYRQILGQKVEFLVSFYNNEISEKSEIFDDQFSVERPDGSNFTLKIRSTKLEDSAMYFCASSAKYEQYFGPGTRLTVT.

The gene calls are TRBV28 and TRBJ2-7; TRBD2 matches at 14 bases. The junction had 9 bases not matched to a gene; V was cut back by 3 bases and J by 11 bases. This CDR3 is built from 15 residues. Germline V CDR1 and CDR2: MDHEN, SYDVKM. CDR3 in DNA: TGTGCCAGCAGTTTTTTGGGACTAGCGGGAGACTCGGAGTACTTC. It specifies CASSFLGLAGDSEYF.